These 29 T cell receptor beta chains were sequenced from one sample in a study of T cell repertoires in cytomegalovirus infection. A single record per CDR3 protein comes from TCRdb applying MiXCR to the reads. The table lists approximately 300,000 distinct CDR3 sequences, around a quarter of them singletons, with approximately 12% in the top ten. Their antigens are not known. The sample was cultured PBMCs, taken from culture after CMV antigen stimulation. The receptors shown here come from a human donor in good health (CMV status not recorded). Some clones in this sample may be carry-over from other donors' samples.

This clonotype was observed a handful of times. V gene TRBV27 combines with J gene TRBJ2-1; weak D call: TRBD2 (5 bases). Germline V gene lookup returns CDR1 MNHEY and CDR2 SMNVEV (reference sequence). Deletions cut 3 bases from V and 6 bases from J, with 18 bases between. This CDR3 contains 16 residues. CDR3 nucleotides: TGTGCCAGCAGTTTTATCGCCCCTACTAGGTCCAATGAGCAGTTCTTC. Its protein product is CASSFIAPTRSNEQFF.

V is TRBV20-1 and J is TRBJ2-7; possible D gene TRBD1, 6 bases. Trimming shortened V by 2 bases and J by 3 bases, and 20 bases separated the two germline ends. The V gene's germline CDR1 is DFQATT and CDR2 SNEGSKA (reference sequence). The CDR3 is 16 amino acids. For the CDR3, the DNA is TGCAGTGCTAGACCCCAAACGTGGACAGACTACTACGAGCAGTACGTC. It codes for CSARPQTWTDYYEQYV.

J is TRBJ1-2 and V is TRBV7-2; tentatively, D is TRBD1 (6 bases). The CDR3 covers 15 residues. Germline CDR1 reads SGHTA; CDR2 reads FQGNSA. V lost 4 bases, J lost 4 bases, and 16 bases lay in between. CDR3 nucleotide sequence: TGTGCCAGCAGCTCGGTTGGAGGACAGCTCTATGGCTACACCTTC. This translates into CASSSVGGQLYGYTF.

This clonotype was observed at least ten times. The rearrangement uses TRBV7-2 and TRBJ1-6; D call uncertain. Per the germline V gene, CDR1 is SGHTA and CDR2 is FQGNSA. This CDR3 contains 12 residues. Trimming cost V 5 bases and J 8 bases, with 7 bases left between them. CDR3 in amino acids: CASSQRDSPLHF. In DNA form, the CDR3 reads TGTGCCAGCAGCCAGAGGGATTCACCCCTCCACTTT.

This clonotype came up a few times. The chain links TRBV20-1 to TRBJ2-2; no clear D gene. This CDR3 has 15 residues. Between the trimmed V and J ends, which lost 2 bases and 0 bases, there was a span of 10 bases. The germline gives CDR1 DFQATT, CDR2 SNEGSKA (reference sequence). The CDR3 is CSARPTATNTGELFF. DNA of the CDR3: TGCAGTGCTAGACCCACTGCTACGAACACCGGGGAGCTGTTTTTT.

This clonotype was seen repeatedly, ten times or more. The chain uses TRBV6-4 and TRBJ1-5, with D perhaps TRBD1 (5 bases). Germline CDR1 and CDR2: MRHNA and SNTAGT. The germline V and J ends were trimmed by 3 bases and 2 bases, with 8 bases remaining between them. This CDR3 has 14 residues. For the CDR3, the DNA is TGTGCCAGCAGTGAGGGGGGAGGCAATCAGCCCCAGCATTTT. Its protein product is CASSEGGGNQPQHF.

This clonotype was counted between two and nine times. The rearrangement joins TRBV12-3 or TRBV12-4 to TRBJ2-1; D possibly corresponds to TRBD1 (6 bases). CDR3 length: 17 residues. Trimming pared 3 bases from V and 4 bases from J, leaving 19 bases between. The CDR3 is CASSFLAGGGTYNEQFF. In nucleotides, the CDR3 is TGTGCCAGCAGTTTTTTGGCTGGGGGCGGAACTTACAATGAGCAGTTCTTC.

This sequence joins TRBV10-3 and TRBJ1-2; no reliable D call. The germline V gene encodes CDR1 ENHRY and CDR2 SYGVKD. This CDR3 spans 12 amino acids. V was cut by 3 bases and J by 10 bases, with 12 bases left in between. The CDR3 bases are TGTGCCATCAGTGAAAGGCAGAGCGACTACACCTTC. Its translation is CAISERQSDYTF.

The J gene is TRBJ2-7, the V gene TRBV4-3; D unresolved. CDR3 length: 15 residues. In germline, CDR1 is LGHNA, CDR2 YSLEER. Trimming removed 4 bases from V and 7 bases from J, with 20 bases in between. The CDR3 loop reads CASSPLVLPAGEQYF. Written as DNA, the CDR3 is TGCGCCAGCAGCCCCCTAGTTCTGCCGGCAGGTGAGCAGTACTTC.

This clonotype was seen ten or more times. This chain uses TRBV7-3 with TRBJ2-7, with TRBD2 matching 14 bases. V lost 5 bases to trimming and J lost 5 bases; unmatched junction nucleotides: 8. Germline CDR1 SGHTA, CDR2 FQGTGA. The CDR3 length is 16 residues. CDR3 nucleotides: TGTGCCAGCAGCCCTCTCGGGACTAGCGGGAGCAACGAGCAGTACTTC. Its protein is CASSPLGTSGSNEQYF. The entire variable domain, with the rest obtained from reference TRBV7-3 and TRBJ2-7, is as follows: GAGVSQTPSNKVTEKGKYVELRCDPISGHTALYWYRQSLGQGPEFLIYFQGTGAADDSGLPNDRFFAVRPEGSVSTLKIQRTERGDSAVYLCASSPLGTSGSNEQYFGPGTRLTVT.

The chain employs TRBV4-2 and TRBJ1-4, with D perhaps matching TRBD1 (6 bases). Germline V gene lookup returns CDR1 LGHNA and CDR2 YNFKEQ. Trimming removed 1 base from V and 8 bases from J, with 17 bases in between. CDR3 size: 16 residues. The DNA for the CDR3 is TGTGCCAGCAGCCAAGTCCTTTCGGGGGCGGAAGAAAAACTGTTTTTT. Protein: CASSQVLSGAEEKLFF.

The J gene is TRBJ1-3, the V gene TRBV28; the D gene is possibly TRBD1 (6 bases). This CDR3 is 17 amino acids long. Per the germline V gene, CDR1 is MDHEN and CDR2 is SYDVKM. Trimming removed 3 bases at V and 0 bases at J, with 15 bases between. The CDR3 loop reads CASSFAGTPSSGNTIYF. DNA for the CDR3: TGTGCCAGCAGTTTTGCCGGGACACCAAGCTCTGGAAACACCATATATTTT.

A few counts support this clonotype. J is TRBJ2-4 and V is TRBV11-3; 8 bases line up with TRBD1. V lost 5 bases and J lost 7; bases outside the gene matches: 10. The CDR3 is 15 residues long. CDR1 is SGHNT, CDR2 YENEEA, per germline. The CDR3 DNA sequence: TGTGCCAGCAGCCCCAAGGACAGGGTTTGGAACATTCAGTACTTC. Its protein product is CASSPKDRVWNIQYF.

The chain employs TRBV7-9 and TRBJ2-3; TRBD2 agrees at 10 bases. The CDR3 runs to 14 residues. V trimming: 3 bases; J trimming: 8 bases; junction bases outside the gene matches: 5. The germline gives CDR1 SEHNR, CDR2 FQNEAQ (reference sequence). The CDR3: CASSFGLAGGTQYF. The CDR3 DNA reads as TGTGCCAGCAGCTTTGGGTTAGCGGGAGGTACGCAGTATTTT.

This clonotype appeared many times. CDR3 coding DNA: TGTGCCAGCAGCTTAGAGGGGGTACACGGGGAGACCCAGTACTTC. Translated: CASSLEGVHGETQYF. The chain links TRBV7-8 to TRBJ2-5; perhaps TRBD1 as D (6 bases). There are 15 residues in the CDR3. The germline V gene encodes CDR1 SGHVS and CDR2 FQNEAQ. With 1 base removed from V and 5 bases from J, the gap between germline ends came to 14 bases.

V usage is TRBV4-1 and J usage is TRBJ1-2, with no clear D. The CDR3 has 16 residues. Germline CDR1 MGHRA, CDR2 YSYEKL. Trimming left V 1 base short and J 0 bases short, with 12 bases between. CDR3 DNA: TGCGCCAGCAGCCAAGCCCTGGGTGGCGCTAACTATGGCTACACCTTC. Encoded protein: CASSQALGGANYGYTF.

This clonotype appeared a few times. The V gene is TRBV28, the J gene TRBJ1-4, with a possible D match to TRBD1 (5 bases). This CDR3 is built from 15 residues. Germline V gene lookup returns CDR1 MDHEN and CDR2 SYDVKM. The ends were cut back, 5 bases at V and 8 bases at J, with 18 bases in the middle. In DNA, the CDR3 is TGTGCCAGCAGTCTCCGCGGGGGAGGAGGCGAAAAACTGTTTTTT. It is translated as CASSLRGGGGEKLFF.

This chain connects TRBV7-8 to TRBJ2-5; D tentatively fits TRBD1 or TRBD2 (5 bases each). CDR3 length equals 16 residues. The germline V gene encodes CDR1 SGHVS and CDR2 FQNEAQ. V was pared by 6 bases and J by 4 bases, with 21 bases between. CDR3 sequence (DNA): TGTGCCAGCAGGGGCCGGGACCATCATCTCAGAGAGACCCAGTACTTC. It specifies CASRGRDHHLRETQYF. The complete variable domain, with remaining parts taken from reference TRBV7-8 and TRBJ2-5, reads GAGVSQSPRYKVAKRGQDVALRCDPISGHVSLFWYQQALGQGPEFLTYFQNEAQLDKSGLPSDRFFAERPEGSVSTLKIQRTQQEDSAVYLCASRGRDHHLRETQYFGPGTRLLVL.

The rearrangement links TRBV5-6 to TRBJ1-2, with TRBD1 matching over 7 bases. Germline V CDR1 and CDR2: SGHDT, YYEEEE. There are 14 residues in the CDR3. V gave up 5 bases and J gave up 4 bases; unmatched junction bases: 8. CDR3 bases: TGTGCCAGCAGGCAGACAGGGAGGTTCTATGGCTACACCTTC. The encoded protein is CASRQTGRFYGYTF.

In this sample, this clonotype turned up many times. The chain is built from TRBV6-1 and TRBJ1-5; 7 bases align to TRBD1. V gave up 4 bases and J gave up 2 bases; unmatched junction bases: 14. Per the germline V gene, CDR1 is MNHNS and CDR2 is SASEGT. The CDR3 extends over 18 amino acids. The CDR3 loop is CASSVRDSGLMGNQPQHF. CDR3 bases: TGTGCCAGCAGTGTCCGGGACAGCGGCCTTATGGGCAATCAGCCCCAGCATTTT.

This clonotype was recorded a few times. The chain combines TRBV27 with TRBJ1-1; 9 nucleotides align to TRBD1. The CDR3 spans 16 residues. Trimming took 5 bases from V and 0 from J; bases not matched to a gene: 7. CDR1 and CDR2 (germline): MNHEY, SMNVEV (reference sequence). CDR3 sequence: CASSQQGALMNTEAFF. CDR3 nucleotide sequence: TGTGCCAGCAGTCAACAGGGGGCCCTCATGAACACTGAAGCTTTCTTT.

This clonotype was observed at least ten times. The chain employs TRBV12-3 or TRBV12-4 and TRBJ2-3, with 7 bases that match TRBD1. This CDR3 region has 16 residues. V trimming: 2 bases; J trimming: 6 bases; junction bases outside the gene matches: 11. CDR3 sequence reads: CASSLSDRRLRDTQYF. The CDR3 DNA follows: TGTGCCAGCAGTTTATCGGACAGGCGCCTCAGGGATACGCAGTATTTT.

This chain links TRBV7-2 with TRBJ2-1; no clear D gene. The CDR3 is made up of 15 amino acids. CDR1 SGHTA and CDR2 FQGNSA come from the germline V gene. Trimming shortened V by 4 bases and J by 0 bases, and 10 bases separated the two germline ends. The CDR3 spells CASSSRTGSYNEQFF. The CDR3 DNA follows: TGTGCCAGCAGCTCCCGGACGGGCTCCTACAATGAGCAGTTCTTC.

The V gene is TRBV7-2, the J gene TRBJ2-2; D is tentatively TRBD1 or TRBD2 (6 bases each). Looked up from germline, CDR1 is SGHTA and CDR2 is FQGNSA. This CDR3 region has 16 residues. Trimming pared 3 bases from V and 6 bases from J, leaving 17 bases between. CDR3 DNA sequence: TGTGCCAGCAGCTTTGTAACGGGGGCATCTGCCGGGGAGCTGTTTTTT. As protein: CASSFVTGASAGELFF.

This chain joins TRBV7-6 and TRBJ2-7; 11 bases are a match to TRBD2. Germline CDR1 SGHVS, CDR2 FNYEAQ. This CDR3 spans 14 amino acids. The V segment lost 5 bases and the J segment 6 bases; nucleotides outside the gene matches: 6. The CDR3: CASSVGTSGGEQYV. The CDR3 DNA reads TGTGCCAGCAGCGTCGGGACTAGCGGCGGCGAGCAGTACGTC.

This chain uses TRBV25-1 with TRBJ1-1; D remains unclear. The germline V and J ends were trimmed by 0 bases and 3 bases, with 8 bases remaining between them. The CDR3 length is 14 residues. Germline V gene sequence: CDR1 MGHDK, CDR2 SYGVNS. CDR3 DNA sequence: TGTGCCAGCAGTGAATATATGGGGTACACTGAAGCTTTCTTT. It yields the protein CASSEYMGYTEAFF.

The gene calls are TRBV12-3 or TRBV12-4 and TRBJ2-1; 8 bases line up with TRBD1. Trimming cost V 5 bases and J 9 bases; bases outside gene matches: 6. The CDR3 loop spans 13 amino acids. The CDR3 bases are TGTGCCAGCAGTCACCAGGGGGCTGGTGAGCAGTTCTTC. Amino acid sequence: CASSHQGAGEQFF.

This clonotype has ten or more counts. The rearrangement links TRBV12-3 or TRBV12-4 to TRBJ1-6; weak D call: TRBD1 (6 bases). The CDR3 extends over 16 amino acids. V lost 3 bases and J 0 bases, leaving 9 bases between the germline ends. The CDR3 sequence is CASSLGGGSYNSPLHF. For the CDR3, the DNA is TGTGCCAGCAGTTTGGGAGGGGGCTCCTATAATTCACCCCTCCACTTT.

This clonotype was seen a handful of times. The genes are TRBV7-2 and TRBJ2-7; 11 nucleotides line up with TRBD2. V was pared by 4 bases and J by 5 bases, with 7 bases of the junction left unmatched. CDR3 length: 15 amino acids. Germline V gives CDR1 SGHTA, CDR2 FQGNSA. The CDR3 region has the DNA TGTGCCAGCAGCTACCTTAGCGGGAGGGCCAACGAGCAGTACTTC. Its translation is CASSYLSGRANEQYF.